Following are 24 T cell receptor beta chains from one sample sequenced in a study of T cell changes during pregnancy in multiple sclerosis. Libraries were prepared by immunoSEQ multiplex PCR; TCRdb keeps only in-frame clonotypes and omits some of them. This repertoire shows about 59,000 clones, 90% to 95% found once; its top ten account for approximately 0.35%. Sequenced here: CD4+ T cells from peripheral blood mononuclear cells, sampled before pregnancy. Receptors originate from a female donor with multiple sclerosis, enrolled in a pregnancy study.

V and J are TRBV4-1 and TRBJ1-4; no clear D gene. V was pared by 1 base and J by 7 bases, with 13 bases between. The CDR3 totals 15 residues. Germline loops: CDR1 MGHRA, CDR2 YSYEKL. This CDR3 reads CASSQGSQAPEKLFF. The CDR3 nucleotides read TGCGCCAGCAGCCAAGGCTCTCAGGCACCTGAAAAACTGTTTTTT.

V usage is TRBV19 and J usage is TRBJ2-3; D ambiguous. V lost 6 bases, J lost 7 bases, and 17 bases lay in between. Germline V lookup: CDR1 LNHDA, CDR2 SQIVND (reference sequence). The CDR3 loop spans 14 amino acids. CDR3 DNA sequence: TGTGCCAGTAGACACCCTTCGAACCCTTATACGCAGTATTTT. Residues: CASRHPSNPYTQYF.

The table lists this clone with a count of one. The chain recombines TRBV6-1 with TRBJ1-5; D uncertain. V lost 2 bases and J lost 6, with 11 bases in between. Looked up from germline, CDR1 is MNHNS and CDR2 is SASEGT. The CDR3 extends over 14 amino acids. CDR3 amino acids: CASSEMSGTQPQHF. The CDR3, as DNA: TGTGCCAGCAGTGAAATGTCAGGAACTCAGCCCCAGCATTTT.

This chain links TRBV6-4 with TRBJ2-3; 10 bases are a match to TRBD2. This CDR3 spans 15 amino acids. Looked up from germline, CDR1 is MRHNA and CDR2 is SNTAGT. After removal of 6 bases from V and 3 bases from J, the junction contained 6 bases not matched to a gene. CDR3 nucleotide sequence: TGTGCCAGCAGCCCTAGCGGGAGAAGGACAGATACGCAGTATTTT. Amino acid sequence: CASSPSGRRTDTQYF.

The V gene is TRBV25-1, the J gene TRBJ2-3, with 12 bases matching TRBD2. Germline assignment: CDR1 MGHDK and CDR2 SYGVNS. After removal of 4 bases from V and 3 bases from J, the junction contained 2 bases not matched to a gene. The CDR3 extends over 15 amino acids. This chain's CDR3 is CASSVTSGRTDTQYF. CDR3 DNA sequence: TGTGCCAGCAGTGTGACTAGCGGGAGAACAGATACGCAGTATTTT.

This chain uses TRBV19 with TRBJ1-6; D gene uncertain. The germline gives CDR1 LNHDA, CDR2 SQIVND (reference sequence). V lost 10 bases and J lost 7, with 17 bases in between. The CDR3 loop spans 14 amino acids. The CDR3 nucleotides read TGTGCCACTGGGCGCGGGTTCCCAAATTCACCCCTCCACTTT. Translation gives CATGRGFPNSPLHF.

The V call is TRBV7-2, the J call TRBJ1-2; TRBD1 agrees at 11 bases. Germline loops: CDR1 SGHTA, CDR2 FQGNSA. The CDR3 runs to 14 residues. With 5 bases clipped from V and 3 bases from J, the junction kept 2 bases outside the gene matches. The CDR3 DNA follows: TGTGCCAGCAGCCCGGGACAGGGGGACTATGGCTACACCTTC. It is translated as CASSPGQGDYGYTF.

V and J are TRBV6-5 and TRBJ2-7; D ambiguous. This CDR3 has 11 amino acids. The germline CDR1 and CDR2 sequences are MNHEY and SVGAGI. Trimming pared 2 bases from V and 5 bases from J, leaving 4 bases between. This chain's CDR3 is CASSYLHEQYF. The CDR3 DNA is TGTGCCAGCAGTTACCTCCACGAGCAGTACTTC.

V is TRBV6-5 and J is TRBJ1-5; no reliable D call. Germline V gives CDR1 MNHEY, CDR2 SVGAGI. The CDR3 is 13 amino acids. V lost 6 bases and J 4 bases, leaving 10 bases between the germline ends. Here the CDR3 DNA reads TGTGCCAGCAGAGGACTGATAAATCAGCCCCAGCATTTT. Translating gives CASRGLINQPQHF.

The V and J genes are TRBV29-1 and TRBJ1-2; 7 nucleotides agree with TRBD1. This CDR3 contains 16 residues. Germline V gives CDR1 SQVTM, CDR2 ANQGSEA. With 6 bases clipped from V and 6 bases from J, the junction kept 19 bases outside the gene matches. The CDR3 reads CSVVAQGNSRMDGYTF. CDR3 sequence (DNA): TGCAGCGTGGTTGCACAGGGGAATTCTCGAATGGATGGCTACACCTTC. Full variable domain (outside the CDR3, taken from reference TRBV29-1 and TRBJ1-2): SAVISQKPSRDICQRGTSLTIQCQVDSQVTMMFWYRQQPGQSLTLIATANQGSEATYESGFVIDKFPISRPNLTFSTLTVSNMSPEDSSIYLCSVVAQGNSRMDGYTFGSGTRLTVV.

This chain connects TRBV30 to TRBJ2-2; D is uncertain. The V and J ends lost 3 bases and 6 bases respectively, with 5 bases between them. This CDR3 contains 11 residues. Germline V CDR1 and CDR2: GTSNPN, SVGIG (reference sequence). The CDR3 DNA follows: TGTGCCTGGAGACTCGCCGGGGAGCTGTTTTTT. This sequence encodes CAWRLAGELFF. Together with reference TRBV30 and TRBJ2-2, the CDR3 gives the full variable domain: SQTIHQWPATLVQPVGSPLSLECTVEGTSNPNLYWYRQAAGRGLQLLFYSVGIGQISSEVPQNLSASRPQDRQFILSSKKLLLSDSGFYLCAWRLAGELFFGEGSRLTVL.

This chain uses TRBV7-2 with TRBJ2-7; the match to TRBD1 covers 9 bases. The CDR3 is 15 residues long. Germline V gives CDR1 SGHTA, CDR2 FQGNSA. The V segment lost 2 bases and the J segment 1 base; nucleotides outside the gene matches: 3. In DNA, the CDR3 is TGTGCCAGCAGCTTAACAGGGGGCCTGTCCTACGAGCAGTACTTC. This codes for CASSLTGGLSYEQYF. The whole variable domain, remainder taken from reference TRBV7-2 and TRBJ2-7, is GAGVSQSPSNKVTEKGKDVELRCDPISGHTALYWYRQSLGQGLEFLIYFQGNSAPDKSGLPSDRFSAERTGGSVSTLTIQRTQQEDSAVYLCASSLTGGLSYEQYFGPGTRLTVT.

This chain joins TRBV5-5 and TRBJ1-1, with D maybe TRBD1 (5 bases). CDR1 is SGHKS and CDR2 is YYEKEE in the germline V gene (reference sequence). Trimming pared 0 bases from V and 6 bases from J, leaving 12 bases between. The CDR3 consists of 14 residues. The DNA for the CDR3 is TGTGCCAGCAGCTTGGAGGGGATTGATCCTGAAGCTTTCTTT. This encodes CASSLEGIDPEAFF.

The chain carries TRBV28 and TRBJ1-2, with 11 bases identical to TRBD1. CDR3 length equals 15 residues. Per the germline V gene, CDR1 is MDHEN and CDR2 is SYDVKM. V lost 4 bases and J lost 3; bases outside the gene matches: 4. The CDR3 sequence: CASSSPGQGDYGYTF. For the CDR3, the DNA is TGTGCCAGCAGTTCACCGGGACAGGGGGACTATGGCTACACCTTC.

The genes are TRBV13 and TRBJ2-3, with D perhaps matching TRBD2 (5 bases). The CDR3 runs to 15 residues. Germline loops: CDR1 PRHDT, CDR2 FYEKMQ (reference sequence). V dropped 0 bases and J dropped 0 bases, with 7 bases sitting between them. The CDR3 sequence: CASSLGAASTDTQYF. In DNA form, the CDR3 reads TGTGCCAGCAGCTTAGGAGCGGCTAGCACAGATACGCAGTATTTT. The full variable domain, in which reference TRBV13 and TRBJ2-3 provide the parts outside the CDR3, is AAGVIQSPRHLIKEKRETATLKCYPIPRHDTVYWYQQGPGQDPQFLISFYEKMQSDKGSIPDRFSAQQFSDYHSELNMSSLELGDSALYFCASSLGAASTDTQYFGPGTRLTVL.

In regard to this clone: One end of the junction fails to match germline, which may point to a read error. The chain combines TRBV7-7 with TRBJ2-1; 10 nucleotides line up with TRBD2. Germline V gene data show CDR1 as SSHAT and CDR2 as FNYEAQ (reference sequence). This CDR3 is 15 amino acids long. The CDR3: CASSPSGSEYNEQFF. The DNA for the CDR3 is TGTGCTAGCAGCCCTAGCGGGAGTGAGTACAATGAGCAGTTCTTC.

The V gene is TRBV28, the J gene TRBJ1-2, with D hard to call. The CDR3 totals 12 residues. V was trimmed by 6 bases and J by 8 bases, leaving 13 bases between them. Per the germline V gene, CDR1 is MDHEN and CDR2 is SYDVKM. The DNA of the CDR3 is TGTGCCAGCAGCTCGGGTATATGGGGCTACACCTTC. Encoded protein: CASSSGIWGYTF.

CDR3: CSVVGQGNQETQYF. Here the CDR3 DNA reads TGCAGCGTCGTGGGACAGGGAAACCAAGAGACCCAGTACTTC. This sequence joins TRBV29-1 and TRBJ2-5; 9 bases match TRBD1. J was trimmed by 0 bases and V by 6 bases; bases with no gene match: 5. This CDR3 is built from 14 residues. The V gene's germline CDR1 is SQVTM and CDR2 ANQGSEA.

This sequence joins TRBV19 and TRBJ1-5; possible D gene TRBD1, 6 bases. Germline V gene data show CDR1 as LNHDA and CDR2 as SQIVND (reference sequence). The V end lost 5 bases, the J end lost 0 bases, and 17 bases lay between the germline ends. The CDR3 is made up of 17 amino acids. The CDR3, as DNA: TGTGCCAGTAGTCCCCGAGGGGGGGGGAATAGCAATCAGCCCCAGCATTTT. Translated, it gives CASSPRGGGNSNQPQHF.

This chain connects TRBV29-1 to TRBJ2-7; D uncertain. Trimming removed 0 bases at V and 2 bases at J, with 5 bases between. Germline-derived CDR1 and CDR2 are SQVTM and ANQGSEA. This CDR3 has 12 residues. Here the CDR3 reads CSVEERPYEQYF. The DNA of the CDR3 is TGCAGCGTTGAAGAGCGTCCCTACGAGCAGTACTTC.

The genes are TRBV30 and TRBJ1-4, with 7 positions matching TRBD1. The length of the CDR3 is 15 residues. V was clipped by 4 bases and J by 7 bases; unmatched bases: 12. CDR1 is GTSNPN, CDR2 SVGIG, per germline (reference sequence). CDR3 in amino acids: CAWTAKTGMGEKLFF. In nucleotides, the CDR3 is TGTGCCTGGACAGCGAAGACAGGGATGGGTGAAAAACTGTTTTTT.

This rearrangement joins TRBV28 to TRBJ2-7; TRBD2 matches 7 bases. The CDR3 has 16 amino acids. CDR1 MDHEN and CDR2 SYDVKM come from the germline V gene. After removal of 5 bases from V and 1 base from J, the junction contained 11 bases not matched to a gene. CDR3 protein: CASSALGGSWSYEQYF. The DNA of the CDR3 is TGTGCCAGCAGTGCCCTCGGGGGGAGTTGGTCCTACGAGCAGTACTTC.

The J gene is TRBJ1-1, the V gene TRBV27, with a tentative D call TRBD1 (6 bases). Germline V gene data show CDR1 as MNHEY and CDR2 as SMNVEV (reference sequence). V lost 3 bases to trimming and J lost 4 bases, with 21 bases between them. The CDR3 length is 17 residues. The CDR3 sequence is CASSFFGVGGLTTEAFF. In DNA, the CDR3 is TGTGCCAGCAGTTTTTTTGGCGTGGGGGGGCTGACCACTGAAGCTTTCTTT.

The chain employs TRBV7-6 and TRBJ1-3, with D unclear. There are 15 residues in the CDR3. The V and J ends lost 5 bases and 0 bases respectively, with 11 bases between them. Germline V CDR1 and CDR2: SGHVS, FNYEAQ. The CDR3 protein is CASSTRSVSGNTIYF. The CDR3 DNA sequence: TGTGCCAGCAGCACCCGCAGCGTCTCTGGAAACACCATATATTTT.